This T cell receptor (beta chain) was found in a study of T cell responses to AZD1222 COVID-19 vaccine. The study, taken as a whole, reports: At baseline, seropositivity was found in only a handful of AZD1222 recipients. It should be noted that donors were predominantly white British and more often female, and clonal diversity was possibly underestimated. CD4 TCRs linked to vaccination spanned spike, dominating at 160-218 and 743-854.

Produced via immunoSEQ multiplex PCR; TCRdb's table is partial and in-frame only. The sample includes over 70,000 clones, 88% of them seen just once. There are a few counts of this clone. Its antigen is not identified. CDR1 MDHEN and CDR2 SYDVKM come from the germline V gene. The length of the CDR3 is 15 residues. V dropped 3 bases and J dropped 0 bases, with 9 bases sitting between them. The receptor was derived from an adult in good health. Sequencing used peripheral blood, obtained on day 0 of AZD1222 vaccination. V and J are TRBV28 and TRBJ1-5; possible D gene TRBD1, 5 bases. For the CDR3, the DNA is TGTGCCAGCAGTTTGCAAGGACATAGCAATCAGCCCCAGCATTTT. This translates into CASSLQGHSNQPQHF.